A single T cell receptor (beta chain) is shown here with its context. The antigen is unknown. Between the trimmed V and J ends, which lost 4 bases and 1 base, there was a span of 5 bases. The CDR3 totals 12 residues. The germline gives CDR1 SNHLY, CDR2 FYNNEI. These data belong to a study of CD8 T cells in ankylosing spondylitis. Findings and limits, study-wide: A motif in TCR beta, a set of several highly homologous variants, appeared characteristic of ankylosing spondylitis blood.

Using its own MiXCR run on the 5' RACE reads, TCRdb lists one record per CDR3 protein. The sample lists some 700,000 distinct CDR3 sequences, 15% to 20% occurring once. This chain connects TRBV2 to TRBJ2-7, with unresolved D. The material sequenced was blood, either unsorted or a sorted T cell fraction (not recorded which). The clonotype originates from a male donor with ankylosing spondylitis. The CDR3 sequence is CASSAKSYEQYF. The CDR3 nucleotides read TGTGCCAGCAGTGCCAAATCCTACGAGCAGTACTTC.